The clone carrying this T cell receptor beta chain is termed medium-sized. Its target is not known. The sample originates from a study of immune cell composition in non-small cell lung cancer. Clones were sequenced by immunoSEQ multiplex PCR, and TCRdb holds only the in-frame ones, with some missing. The sample includes more than 8,500 clones, 67% seen only once; the top ten take about 25%. Trimming pared 0 bases from V and 10 bases from J, leaving 16 bases between. Germline CDR1 reads SGHKS; CDR2 reads YYEKEE (reference sequence). CDR3 length equals 15 residues. Findings of the study overall: TIL tumour reactivity correlated with maximal tumour-associated clone frequency in adenocarcinoma.

Normal lung sampling was at least 3 cm from the tumour, as distant as possible. Frozen unsorted single-cell suspensions supplied the genomic DNA. The chain is built from TRBV5-5 and TRBJ1-4; D may be TRBD1 (5 bases). The sequence was collected from a human donor with non-small cell lung cancer. The sequenced material came from non-adjacent lung tissue. The CDR3 DNA reads TGTGCCAGCAGCTTGGAGTACGGGGGGAAGGGAAAACTGTTTTTT. It specifies CASSLEYGGKGKLFF.